The present entry profiles one T cell receptor beta chain with its context. The table came from immunoSEQ multiplex PCR; TCRdb's copy has only in-frame clones and leaves some out. The sample contains 12,000 to 15,000 clones, roughly 64% of which appear only once. The sample is drawn from a study of neoadjuvant anti-PD-1 for oral cavity cancer. Overall study context: Around day 43, patients without progression received a fourth nivolumab dose before surgery.

The receptor's source is a person between 35 and 79 years old with oral cavity squamous cell carcinoma. The sample in question was PBMCs, obtained before nivolumab (anti-PD-1) treatment.

CDR3 coding DNA: TGTGCCAGCAGAAGCCGGGACAGGGCTAATTCACCCCTCCACTTT. Translating it yields CASRSRDRANSPLHF. This chain links TRBV28 with TRBJ1-6, with 9 nucleotides matching TRBD1. V shed 6 bases and J 6 bases; nucleotides not matched to a gene: 6. Germline V lookup: CDR1 MDHEN, CDR2 SYDVKM. The CDR3 sequence is 15 residues long.